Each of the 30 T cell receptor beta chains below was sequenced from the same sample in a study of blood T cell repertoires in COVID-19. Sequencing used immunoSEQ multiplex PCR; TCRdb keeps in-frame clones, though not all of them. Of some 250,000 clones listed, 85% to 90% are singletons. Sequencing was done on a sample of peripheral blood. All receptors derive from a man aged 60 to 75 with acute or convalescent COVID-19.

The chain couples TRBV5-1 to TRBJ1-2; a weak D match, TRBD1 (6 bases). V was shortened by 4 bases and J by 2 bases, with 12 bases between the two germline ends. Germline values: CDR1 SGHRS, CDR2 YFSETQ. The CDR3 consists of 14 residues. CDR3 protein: CASSPPRGNYGYTF. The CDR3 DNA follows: TGCGCCAGCAGCCCCCCCAGGGGAAACTATGGCTACACCTTC.

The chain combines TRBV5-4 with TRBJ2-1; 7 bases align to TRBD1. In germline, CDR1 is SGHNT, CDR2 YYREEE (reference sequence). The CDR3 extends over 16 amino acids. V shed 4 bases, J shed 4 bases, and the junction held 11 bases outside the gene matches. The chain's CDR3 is CASSRSAGTEYNEQFF. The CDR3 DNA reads TGTGCCAGCAGCCGCTCAGCCGGGACAGAGTACAATGAGCAGTTCTTC.

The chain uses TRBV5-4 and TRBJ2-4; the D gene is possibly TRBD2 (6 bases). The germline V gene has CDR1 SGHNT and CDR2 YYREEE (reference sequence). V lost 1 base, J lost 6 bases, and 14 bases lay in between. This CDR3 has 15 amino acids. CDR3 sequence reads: CASSLYGVEGNIQYF. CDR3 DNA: TGTGCCAGCAGCTTGTATGGTGTGGAGGGAAACATTCAGTACTTC.

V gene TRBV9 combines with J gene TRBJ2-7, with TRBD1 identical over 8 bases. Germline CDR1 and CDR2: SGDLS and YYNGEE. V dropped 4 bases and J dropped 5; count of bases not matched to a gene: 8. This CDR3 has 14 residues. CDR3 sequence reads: CASSTRQGTNEQYF. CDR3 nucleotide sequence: TGTGCCAGCAGCACGAGACAGGGGACGAACGAGCAGTACTTC.

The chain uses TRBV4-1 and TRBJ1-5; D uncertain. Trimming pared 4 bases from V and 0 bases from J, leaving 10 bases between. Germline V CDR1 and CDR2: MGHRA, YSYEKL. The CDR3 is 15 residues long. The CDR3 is CASSPGSVSNQPQHF. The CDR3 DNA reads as TGCGCCAGCAGCCCGGGATCGGTTAGCAATCAGCCCCAGCATTTT.

The CDR3 nucleotides read TGCGCCAGCAGTCAATATAGTACTCAGCGTACAGGGGGCAATGAGCAGTTCTTC. Its protein product is CASSQYSTQRTGGNEQFF. The rearrangement links TRBV23-1 to TRBJ2-1; 8 bases agree with TRBD1. TRBV23-1 is an ORF; its function is uncertain. The CDR3 is made up of 18 amino acids. V was clipped by 1 base and J by 6 bases; unmatched bases: 14.

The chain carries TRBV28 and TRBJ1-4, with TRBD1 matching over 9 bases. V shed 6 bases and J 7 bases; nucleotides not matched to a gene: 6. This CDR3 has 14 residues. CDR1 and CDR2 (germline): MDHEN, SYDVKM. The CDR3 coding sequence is TGTGCCAGCAGCCTACAGGGGGCTCGTGAAAAACTGTTTTTT. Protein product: CASSLQGAREKLFF.

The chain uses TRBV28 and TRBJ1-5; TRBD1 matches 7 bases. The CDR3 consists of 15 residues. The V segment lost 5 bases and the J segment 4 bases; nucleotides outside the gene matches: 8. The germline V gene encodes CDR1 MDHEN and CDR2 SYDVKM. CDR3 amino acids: CASSGPSGGNQPQHF. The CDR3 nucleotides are TGTGCCAGCAGTGGACCCTCAGGGGGAAATCAGCCCCAGCATTTT.

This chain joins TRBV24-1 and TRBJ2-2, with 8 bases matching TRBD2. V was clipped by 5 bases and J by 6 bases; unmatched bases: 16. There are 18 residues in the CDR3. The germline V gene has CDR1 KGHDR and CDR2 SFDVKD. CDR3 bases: TGTGCCACCAGTGCCTGGGGTTCCAGCGGGAGCTCCCCCGGGGAGCTGTTTTTT. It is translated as CATSAWGSSGSSPGELFF.

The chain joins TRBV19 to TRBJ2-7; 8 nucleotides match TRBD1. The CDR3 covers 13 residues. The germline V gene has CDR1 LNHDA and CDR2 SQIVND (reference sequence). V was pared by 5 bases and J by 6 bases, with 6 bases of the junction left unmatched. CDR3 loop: CASSERTGTEQYF. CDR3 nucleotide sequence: TGTGCCAGTAGTGAGAGGACAGGGACCGAGCAGTACTTC. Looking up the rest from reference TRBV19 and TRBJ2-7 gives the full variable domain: DGGITQSPKYLFRKEGQNVTLSCEQNLNHDAMYWYRQDPGQGLRLIYYSQIVNDFQKGDIAEGYSVSREKKESFPLTVTSAQKNPTAFYLCASSERTGTEQYFGPGTRLTVT.

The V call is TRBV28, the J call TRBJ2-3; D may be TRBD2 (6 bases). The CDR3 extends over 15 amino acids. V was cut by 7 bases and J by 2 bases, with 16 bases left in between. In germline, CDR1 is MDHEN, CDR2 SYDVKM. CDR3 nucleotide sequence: TGTGCCAGCATCCTGGGGGGTAGCGCCACAGATACGCAGTATTTT. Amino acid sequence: CASILGGSATDTQYF.

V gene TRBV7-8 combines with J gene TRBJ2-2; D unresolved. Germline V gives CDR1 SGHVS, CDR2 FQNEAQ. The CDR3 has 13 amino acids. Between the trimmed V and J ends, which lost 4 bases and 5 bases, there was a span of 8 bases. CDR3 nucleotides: TGTGCCAGCAGCTATCGTACTACCGGGGAGCTGTTTTTT. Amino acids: CASSYRTTGELFF. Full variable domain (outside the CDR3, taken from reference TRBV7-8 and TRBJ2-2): GAGVSQSPRYKVAKRGQDVALRCDPISGHVSLFWYQQALGQGPEFLTYFQNEAQLDKSGLPSDRFFAERPEGSVSTLKIQRTQQEDSAVYLCASSYRTTGELFFGEGSRLTVL.

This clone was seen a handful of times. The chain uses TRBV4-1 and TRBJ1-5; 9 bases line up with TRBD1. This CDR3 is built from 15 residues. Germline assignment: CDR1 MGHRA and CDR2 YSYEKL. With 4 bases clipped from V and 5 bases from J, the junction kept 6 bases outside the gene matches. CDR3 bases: TGCGCCAGCAGCCGATTGGGACAGGGTGATCAGCCCCAGCATTTT. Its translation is CASSRLGQGDQPQHF.

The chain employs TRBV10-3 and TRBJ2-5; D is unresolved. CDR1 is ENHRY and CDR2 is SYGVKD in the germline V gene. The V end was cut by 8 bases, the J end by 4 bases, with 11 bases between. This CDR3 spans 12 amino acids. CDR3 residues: CAISTEGETQYF. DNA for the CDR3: TGTGCCATCTCAACAGAAGGAGAGACCCAGTACTTC.

CDR3 protein: CASRQFKTLSYEQYF. The CDR3 DNA reads TGTGCCAGCAGACAATTTAAGACTCTTTCCTACGAGCAGTACTTC. The rearrangement uses TRBV6-5 and TRBJ2-7, with no clear D. The germline V gene encodes CDR1 MNHEY and CDR2 SVGAGI. CDR3 size: 15 residues. With 6 bases removed from V and 1 base from J, the gap between germline ends came to 16 bases.

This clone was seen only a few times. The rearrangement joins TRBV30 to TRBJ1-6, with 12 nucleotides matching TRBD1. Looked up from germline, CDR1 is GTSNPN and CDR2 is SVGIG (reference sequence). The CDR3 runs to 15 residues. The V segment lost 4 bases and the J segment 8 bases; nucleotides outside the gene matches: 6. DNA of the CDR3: TGTGCCTGGACAGGGACAGGGGGCTACGATTCACCCCTCCACTTT. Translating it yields CAWTGTGGYDSPLHF.

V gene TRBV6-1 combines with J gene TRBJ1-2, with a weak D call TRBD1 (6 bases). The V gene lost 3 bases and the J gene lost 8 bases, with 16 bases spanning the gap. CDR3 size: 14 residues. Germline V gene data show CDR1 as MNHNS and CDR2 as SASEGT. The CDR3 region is CASSDQGKLIGYTF. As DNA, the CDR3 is TGTGCCAGCAGTGATCAGGGGAAATTGATCGGCTACACCTTC.

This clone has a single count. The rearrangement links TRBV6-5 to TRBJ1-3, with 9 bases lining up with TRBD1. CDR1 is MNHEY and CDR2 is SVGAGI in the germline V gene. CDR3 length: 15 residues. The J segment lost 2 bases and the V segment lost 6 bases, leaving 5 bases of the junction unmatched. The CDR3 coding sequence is TGTGCCAGCAGAGCCCGGGACAGGGCTGGAAACACCATATATTTT. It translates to CASRARDRAGNTIYF.

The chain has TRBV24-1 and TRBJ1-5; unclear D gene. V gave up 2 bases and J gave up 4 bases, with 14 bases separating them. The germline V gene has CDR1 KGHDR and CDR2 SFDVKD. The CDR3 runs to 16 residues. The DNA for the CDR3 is TGTGCCACCAGTGATTCTCGGGATTCCGGGAATCAGCCCCAGCATTTT. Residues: CATSDSRDSGNQPQHF.

Here the CDR3 DNA reads TGTGCCAGCAGCCTCCCCTCGGGAGGGGTAGATACGCAGTATTTT. As protein: CASSLPSGGVDTQYF. V is TRBV3-1 (or the pseudogene TRBV3-2) and J is TRBJ2-3; 8 bases align to TRBD2. With V trimmed by 4 bases and J by 5 bases, 8 bases remained unmatched. Germline V gene lookup returns CDR1 LGHDT and CDR2 YNNKEL (reference sequence). The CDR3 loop spans 15 amino acids.

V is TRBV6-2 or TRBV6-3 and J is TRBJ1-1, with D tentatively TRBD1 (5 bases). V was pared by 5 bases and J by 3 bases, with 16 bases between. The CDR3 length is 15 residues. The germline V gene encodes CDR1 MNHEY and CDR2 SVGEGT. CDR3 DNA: TGTGCCAGCAGTGGTGGCCCTGGGGGGTACACTGAAGCTTTCTTT. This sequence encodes CASSGGPGGYTEAFF.

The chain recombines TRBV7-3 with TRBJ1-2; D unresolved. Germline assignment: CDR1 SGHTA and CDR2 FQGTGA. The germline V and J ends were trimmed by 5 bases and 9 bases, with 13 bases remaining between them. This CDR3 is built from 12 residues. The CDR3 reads CASSPDGNRYTF. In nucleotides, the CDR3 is TGTGCCAGCAGCCCGGACGGGAATCGCTACACCTTC.

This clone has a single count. The CDR3 here is CASSTGLILGNTIYF. The CDR3 bases are TGTGCCAGCAGTACTGGACTGATCCTTGGAAACACCATATATTTT. This sequence joins TRBV28 and TRBJ1-3; D is undetermined. Trimming removed 5 bases from V and 3 bases from J, with 14 bases in between. CDR3 size: 15 residues. The germline V gene has CDR1 MDHEN and CDR2 SYDVKM. Based on the CDR3 plus reference TRBV28 and TRBJ1-3, the full variable domain is DVKVTQSSRYLVKRTGEKVFLECVQDMDHENMFWYRQDPGLGLRLIYFSYDVKMKEKGDIPEGYSVSREKKERFSLILESASTNQTSMYLCASSTGLILGNTIYFGEGSWLTVV.

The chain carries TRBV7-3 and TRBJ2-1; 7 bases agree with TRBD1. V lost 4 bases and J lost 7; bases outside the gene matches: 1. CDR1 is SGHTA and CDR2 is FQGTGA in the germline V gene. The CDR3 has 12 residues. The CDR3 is CASSSTGNEQFF. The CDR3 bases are TGTGCCAGCAGCTCGACAGGGAATGAGCAGTTCTTC.

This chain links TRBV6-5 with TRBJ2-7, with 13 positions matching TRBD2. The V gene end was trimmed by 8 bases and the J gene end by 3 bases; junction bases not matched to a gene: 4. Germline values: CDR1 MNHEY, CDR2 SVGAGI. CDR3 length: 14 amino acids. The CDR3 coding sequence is TGTGCCAGCGGAAGGACTAGCGGGAGCTACGAGCAGTACTTC. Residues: CASGRTSGSYEQYF.

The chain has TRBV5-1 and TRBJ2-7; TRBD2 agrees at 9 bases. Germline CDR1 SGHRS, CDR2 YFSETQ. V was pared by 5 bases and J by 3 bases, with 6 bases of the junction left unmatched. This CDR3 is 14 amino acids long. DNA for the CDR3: TGCGCCAGCAGAACTAGCGGGTCTTACTACGAGCAGTACTTC. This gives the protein CASRTSGSYYEQYF. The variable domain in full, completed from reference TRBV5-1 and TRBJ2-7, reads KAGVTQTPRYLIKTRGQQVTLSCSPISGHRSVSWYQQTPGQGLQFLFEYFSETQRNKGNFPGRFSGRQFSNSRSEMNVSTLELGDSALYLCASRTSGSYYEQYFGPGTRLTVT.

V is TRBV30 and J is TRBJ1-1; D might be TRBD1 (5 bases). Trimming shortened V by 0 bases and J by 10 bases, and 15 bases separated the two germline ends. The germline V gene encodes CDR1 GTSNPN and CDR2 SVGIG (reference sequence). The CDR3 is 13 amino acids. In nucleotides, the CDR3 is TGTGCCTGGAGTGTAGACAGCAGTACTTTAGCTTTCTTT. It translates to CAWSVDSSTLAFF.

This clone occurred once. The CDR3 bases are TGTGCCAGCAGCCGAACGGGACTAGACTACAATGAGCAGTTCTTC. Translated, it gives CASSRTGLDYNEQFF. The chain combines TRBV7-3 with TRBJ2-1; 8 nucleotides agree with TRBD2. Germline trimming cut 5 bases from V and 3 bases from J; bases unmatched to any gene: 6. The CDR3 is 15 amino acids. Germline CDR1 reads SGHTA; CDR2 reads FQGTGA.

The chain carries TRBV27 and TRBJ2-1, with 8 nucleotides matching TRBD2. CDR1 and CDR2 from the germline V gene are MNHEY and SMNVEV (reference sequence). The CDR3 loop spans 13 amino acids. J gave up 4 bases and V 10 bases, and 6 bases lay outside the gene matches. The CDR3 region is CATGLALYNEQFF. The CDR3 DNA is TGTGCCACCGGACTAGCCCTTTACAATGAGCAGTTCTTC.

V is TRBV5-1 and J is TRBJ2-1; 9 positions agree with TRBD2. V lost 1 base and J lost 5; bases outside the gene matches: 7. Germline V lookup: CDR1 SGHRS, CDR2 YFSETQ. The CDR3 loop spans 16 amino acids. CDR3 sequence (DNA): TGCGCCAGCAGCTTGCTTGCGGGAGGGCCACACAATGAGCAGTTCTTC. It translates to CASSLLAGGPHNEQFF. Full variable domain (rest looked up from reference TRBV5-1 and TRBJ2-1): KAGVTQTPRYLIKTRGQQVTLSCSPISGHRSVSWYQQTPGQGLQFLFEYFSETQRNKGNFPGRFSGRQFSNSRSEMNVSTLELGDSALYLCASSLLAGGPHNEQFFGPGTRLTVL.